These T cell receptor beta chains were read from a single sample in a study of blood T cells in healthy people across ages. MiXCR was run by TCRdb on the 5' RACE reads, yielding one entry per CDR3 protein. The data contain around 780,000 distinct CDR3 sequences, 56% of them singletons. The sequenced sample was blood. The receptors shown here come from a middle-aged man in good health. CDR3s include the opening cysteine and the closing phenylalanine or tryptophan.

length	V	J	CDR3
14	TRBV4-1	TRBJ1-4	CASTTDRGDEKLFF
16	TRBV27	TRBJ1-1	CASSSLTGTANTEAFF
15	TRBV7-2	TRBJ1-4	CASSLEGTRNEKLFF
15	TRBV10-3	TRBJ2-5	CAISPSGGAGETQYF
17	TRBV6-2/TRBV6-3	TRBJ1-2	CASSYSTGSYTTDGYTF
14	TRBV6-4	TRBJ2-5	CASRQSGLQETQYF
13	TRBV5-1	TRBJ1-1	CASSSRTGQGAFF
15	TRBV7-2	TRBJ2-7	CASSRTTYGIYEQYF
15	TRBV14	TRBJ1-2	CASSQRRQGGSGYTF
16	TRBV25-1	TRBJ1-2	CASSESIGLNNYGYTF
16	TRBV12-3/TRBV12-4	TRBJ2-3	CASSGPGRAGVDTQYF
12	TRBV6-6	TRBJ1-2	CASSSNRVGYTF
12	TRBV28	TRBJ2-3	CATGTGPNTQYF
15	TRBV7-2	TRBJ2-1	CASSQLAGVGDEQFF
12	TRBV28	TRBJ1-4	CAISRGVEKLFF
14	TRBV7-9	TRBJ1-5	CASSSTWGNQPQHF
12	TRBV20-1	TRBJ1-1	CSVPGERTEAFF
15	TRBV12-5	TRBJ2-3	CASGFTSGPTDTQYF
18	TRBV4-1	TRBJ1-4	CASSQDRGRWITNEKLFF
17	TRBV28	TRBJ2-7	CASSTREWAEVDYEQYF
17	TRBV4-2	TRBJ2-7	CASSQDGGGLAVFEQYF
14	TRBV3-1	TRBJ2-1	CASSERGGLNEQFF
14	TRBV6-6	TRBJ2-7	CASTRPTVSYEQYF
18	TRBV5-5	TRBJ2-2	CASSLYVLGRDYTGELFF
16	TRBV5-1	TRBJ2-3	CASSLGVTAYTDTQYF
17	TRBV6-5	TRBJ2-1	CASSYSSPGQGIGEQFF
15	TRBV25-1	TRBJ1-6	CASSFRDSRNSPLHF
13	TRBV29-1	TRBJ1-2	CSVEYRQDYGYTF